The present entry profiles one T cell receptor (beta chain) with its context. What it recognizes is unknown. This sample stems from a study of cytomegalovirus exposure and HLA in healthy donors. Study outcomes and limitations: An Asian-associated ancestry cluster reportedly showed fewer N-insertions than the roughly 670-donor mean in a later analysis.

Germline V gives CDR1 SGHDT, CDR2 YYEEEE. Trimming pared 4 bases from V and 6 bases from J, leaving 14 bases between. The CDR3 length is 13 residues. PCR employed 60 Vbeta and 13 Jbeta primers. Sequencing used immunoSEQ multiplex PCR; TCRdb keeps in-frame clones, though not all of them. This sample has some 110,000 clones, with around 10% found just once. Sequencing used PBMCs. This rearrangement joins TRBV5-6 to TRBJ2-7; D may be TRBD2 (5 bases). This sequence originates from a man aged 40-49 years in good health and CMV-seropositive. The CDR3 nucleotides are TGTGCCAGCAGCCCTACCTCCGGACTCGAGCAGTACTTC. This encodes CASSPTSGLEQYF.